The 16 T cell receptor beta chains in this list originate from one sample, sequenced in a study of cytomegalovirus exposure and HLA in healthy donors. Both 60 Vbeta primers and 13 Jbeta primers went into the PCR. TCRdb's table, derived via immunoSEQ multiplex PCR, lists solely in-frame clones and lacks some. The table has 95,000 to 150,000 clones, approximately 78% seen once; the top ten hold 0.9% to 1.2%. Sample: PBMCs. The receptors were gathered from a woman between 25 and 40 years old in good health and CMV-seronegative.

The chain combines TRBV6-5 with TRBJ1-2; TRBD1 agrees at 7 bases. The CDR3 runs 15 residues. Trimming cost V 6 bases and J 4 bases; bases outside gene matches: 11. Germline V gene sequence: CDR1 MNHEY, CDR2 SVGAGI. CDR3 DNA: TGTGCCAGCAGCCCCTCCCCGGGACAGCTCTATGGCTACACCTTC. It encodes CASSPSPGQLYGYTF.

The V gene is TRBV2, the J gene TRBJ1-2, with D tentatively TRBD1 (5 bases). Deletions cut 1 base from V and 8 bases from J, with 11 bases between. Germline lookup yields CDR1 SNHLY and CDR2 FYNNEI. This CDR3 has 13 residues. CDR3 nucleotides: TGTGCCAGCAGTGAAGGACCAGGGTACGGCTACACCTTC. It codes for CASSEGPGYGYTF.

The chain uses TRBV6-6 and TRBJ1-3; 7 bases fit TRBD1. Germline assignment: CDR1 MNHNY and CDR2 SVGAGI (reference sequence). The V and J ends lost 7 bases and 2 bases, in that order; junction bases with no gene match: 8. The CDR3 totals 15 residues. In DNA form, the CDR3 reads TGTGCCAGCATTGACAGGGAAGGTACTGGAAACACCATATATTTT. Its protein is CASIDREGTGNTIYF.

The V call is TRBV29-1, the J call TRBJ2-1; 14 bases fit TRBD2. The CDR3 is 19 amino acids. V dropped 7 bases and J dropped 8; count of bases not matched to a gene: 22. The germline CDR1 and CDR2 sequences are SQVTM and ANQGSEA. Here the CDR3 reads CSAGEGDRGWTSGRYEQFF. CDR3 sequence (DNA): TGCAGCGCGGGGGAAGGCGACAGGGGGTGGACTAGCGGGAGGTATGAGCAGTTCTTC.

The V gene is TRBV7-9, the J gene TRBJ2-7, with a weak D call TRBD2 (5 bases). Germline loops: CDR1 SEHNR, CDR2 FQNEAQ (reference sequence). This CDR3 region has 16 residues. Trimming removed 1 base at V and 6 bases at J, with 19 bases between. The CDR3 sequence: CASSLVKTGVFAEQYF. CDR3 in DNA: TGTGCCAGCAGCTTAGTAAAAACCGGGGTATTTGCCGAGCAGTACTTC.

The genes are TRBV9 and TRBJ2-3, with a possible D match to TRBD2 (6 bases). V was shortened by 1 base and J by 0 bases, with 12 bases between the two germline ends. This CDR3 spans 16 amino acids. Germline V gives CDR1 SGDLS, CDR2 YYNGEE. The CDR3 protein is CASSVRRETSTDTQYF. In DNA form, the CDR3 reads TGTGCCAGCAGCGTAAGGAGGGAGACTAGCACAGATACGCAGTATTTT.

The gene calls are TRBV14 and TRBJ2-7, with D uncertain. CDR3 length: 14 residues. Germline loops: CDR1 SGHDN, CDR2 FVKESK. The germline V and J ends were trimmed by 4 bases and 2 bases, with 12 bases remaining between them. CDR3 nucleotides: TGTGCCAGCAGCCGCACAGTGGAAGCCTACGAGCAGTACTTC. Translated, it gives CASSRTVEAYEQYF.

This clone appeared once. This sequence joins TRBV15 and TRBJ2-3, with a weak D call TRBD1 (6 bases). Looked up from germline, CDR1 is LNHNV and CDR2 is YYDKDF (reference sequence). Trimming took off 9 bases at V and 1 base at J, with 17 bases between the two ends. The CDR3 totals 15 residues. The CDR3 DNA is TGTGCCACGCAATGGTGGGGGCCCGGCACAGATACGCAGTATTTT. Amino acid sequence: CATQWWGPGTDTQYF. Supplemented by reference TRBV15 and TRBJ2-3, the full variable domain reads DAMVIQNPRYQVTQFGKPVTLSCSQTLNHNVMYWYQQKSSQAPKLLFHYYDKDFNNEADTPDNFQSRRPNTSFCFLDIRSPGLGDTAMYLCATQWWGPGTDTQYFGPGTRLTVL.

The chain has TRBV6-4 and TRBJ1-6; 7 nucleotides align to TRBD1. This CDR3 contains 14 residues. Germline-derived CDR1 and CDR2 are MRHNA and SNTAGT. Germline trimming cut 5 bases from V and 7 bases from J; bases unmatched to any gene: 5. In DNA form, the CDR3 reads TGTGCCAGCAGTTCGACAGGGCAGAATTCACCCCTCCACTTT. It translates to CASSSTGQNSPLHF.

The V and J genes are TRBV2 and TRBJ1-2; no reliable D call. The V gene's germline CDR1 is SNHLY and CDR2 FYNNEI. Trimming pared 0 bases from V and 2 bases from J, leaving 7 bases between. The CDR3 totals 14 residues. CDR3 sequence reads: CASSEALQNYGYTF. The CDR3 DNA is TGTGCCAGCAGTGAAGCGCTTCAGAACTATGGCTACACCTTC.

This clone appeared a few times. The chain is built from TRBV5-1 and TRBJ2-5, with D possibly TRBD2 on 6 matching bases. Between the trimmed V and J ends, which lost 5 bases and 4 bases, there was a span of 15 bases. Germline V lookup: CDR1 SGHRS, CDR2 YFSETQ. This CDR3 has 14 residues. CDR3 nucleotide sequence: TGCGCCAGCAGTCCCGGGACTGGGACAGAGACCCAGTACTTC. It yields the protein CASSPGTGTETQYF.

With respect to this clone: A read error may account for a junction end that differs from germline. The gene calls are TRBV4-1 and TRBJ2-2; 7 bases match TRBD2. Per germline, CDR1 MGHRA and CDR2 YSYEKL. The CDR3 extends over 17 amino acids. The chain's CDR3 is CASSQVGLAENTGGLFF. Here the CDR3 DNA reads TGCGCCAGCAGCCAAGTAGGGCTAGCGGAGAACACCGGGGGGCTGTTTTTT.

CDR3 DNA sequence: TGCGCCAGCAGCTTGAGGGGCAGCGATGAGCAGTTCTTC. It codes for CASSLRGSDEQFF. The chain uses TRBV5-1 and TRBJ2-1; weak D call: TRBD1 (5 bases). The V end lost 1 base, the J end lost 8 bases, and 10 bases lay between the germline ends. The germline gives CDR1 SGHRS, CDR2 YFSETQ. The CDR3 length is 13 residues.

The genes are TRBV7-8 and TRBJ1-6, with D possibly being TRBD1 (6 bases). V gave up 1 base and J gave up 9 bases, with 13 bases separating them. Germline V gene lookup returns CDR1 SGHVS and CDR2 FQNEAQ. The CDR3 is 15 amino acids. The CDR3 bases are TGTGCCAGCAGCTTAGTTGCACAGGGAATTTCACCCCTCCACTTT. Its translation is CASSLVAQGISPLHF.

V and J are TRBV7-9 and TRBJ2-1; no reliable D call. Per germline, CDR1 SEHNR and CDR2 FQNEAQ (reference sequence). This CDR3 has 15 amino acids. With 5 bases removed from V and 4 bases from J, the gap between germline ends came to 15 bases. The CDR3 nucleotides read TGTGCCAGCAGCCCGGGTTGGAGAGAGTACAATGAGCAGTTCTTC. This gives the protein CASSPGWREYNEQFF.

The V call is TRBV19, the J call TRBJ2-2, with 9 bases matching TRBD2. The trim removed 1 base at V and 7 bases at J, leaving 13 bases unmatched. Germline loops: CDR1 LNHDA, CDR2 SQIVND (reference sequence). The CDR3 consists of 18 residues. DNA for the CDR3: TGTGCCAGTAGTATAGGAGGCGGGAGGGCCGGGGATGGCGGGGAGCTGTTTTTT. This codes for CASSIGGGRAGDGGELFF. Full variable domain (missing parts from reference TRBV19 and TRBJ2-2): DGGITQSPKYLFRKEGQNVTLSCEQNLNHDAMYWYRQDPGQGLRLIYYSQIVNDFQKGDIAEGYSVSREKKESFPLTVTSAQKNPTAFYLCASSIGGGRAGDGGELFFGEGSRLTVL.